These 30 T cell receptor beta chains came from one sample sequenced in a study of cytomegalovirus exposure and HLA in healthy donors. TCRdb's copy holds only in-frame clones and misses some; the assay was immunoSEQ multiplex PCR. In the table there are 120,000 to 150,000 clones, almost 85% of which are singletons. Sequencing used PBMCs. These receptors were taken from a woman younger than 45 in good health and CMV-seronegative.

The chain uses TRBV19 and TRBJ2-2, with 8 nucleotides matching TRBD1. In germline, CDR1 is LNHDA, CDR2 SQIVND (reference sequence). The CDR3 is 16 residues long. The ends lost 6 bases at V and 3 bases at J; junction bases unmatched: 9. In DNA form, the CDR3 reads TGTGCCAGTAGGTATGGCAGGGGGCTATACACCGGGGAGCTGTTTTTT. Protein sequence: CASRYGRGLYTGELFF.

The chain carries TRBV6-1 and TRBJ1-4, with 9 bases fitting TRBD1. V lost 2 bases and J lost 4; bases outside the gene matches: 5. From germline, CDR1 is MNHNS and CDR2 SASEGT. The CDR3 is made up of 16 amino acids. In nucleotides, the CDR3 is TGTGCCAGCAGTGAAAACAGGGGGCGCAATAATGAAAAACTGTTTTTT. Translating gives CASSENRGRNNEKLFF.

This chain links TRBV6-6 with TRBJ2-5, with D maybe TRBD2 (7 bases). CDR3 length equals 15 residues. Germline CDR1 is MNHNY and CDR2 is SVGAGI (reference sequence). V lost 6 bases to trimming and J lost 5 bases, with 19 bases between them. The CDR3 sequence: CASSHGGGWGETQYF. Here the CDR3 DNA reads TGTGCCAGCAGCCACGGCGGGGGCTGGGGGGAGACCCAGTACTTC.

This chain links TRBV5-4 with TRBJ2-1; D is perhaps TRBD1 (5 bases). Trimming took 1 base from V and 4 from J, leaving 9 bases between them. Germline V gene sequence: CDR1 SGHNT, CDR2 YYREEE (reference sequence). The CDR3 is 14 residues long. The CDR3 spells CASSLTGSYNEQFF. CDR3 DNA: TGTGCCAGCAGCTTGACAGGAAGTTACAATGAGCAGTTCTTC.

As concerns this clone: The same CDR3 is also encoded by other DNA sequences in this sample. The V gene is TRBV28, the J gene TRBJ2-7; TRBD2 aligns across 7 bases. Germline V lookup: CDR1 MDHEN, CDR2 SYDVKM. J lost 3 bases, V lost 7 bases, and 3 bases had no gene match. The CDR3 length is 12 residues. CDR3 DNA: TGTGCCAGCACTGGCGGGGGCTACGAGCAGTACTTC. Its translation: CASTGGGYEQYF.

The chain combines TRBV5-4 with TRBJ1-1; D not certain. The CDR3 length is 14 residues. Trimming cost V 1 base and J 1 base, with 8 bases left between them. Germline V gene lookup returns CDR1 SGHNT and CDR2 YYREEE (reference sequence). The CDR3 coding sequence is TGTGCCAGCAGCTTGTTCCCAGAGAACACTGAAGCTTTCTTT. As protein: CASSLFPENTEAFF.

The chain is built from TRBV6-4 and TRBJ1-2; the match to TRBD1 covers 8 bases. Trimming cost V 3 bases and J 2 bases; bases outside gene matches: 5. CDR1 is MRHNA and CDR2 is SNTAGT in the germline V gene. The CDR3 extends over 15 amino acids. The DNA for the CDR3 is TGTGCCAGCAGTGAGACAGGGGAAGAAAACTATGGCTACACCTTC. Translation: CASSETGEENYGYTF.

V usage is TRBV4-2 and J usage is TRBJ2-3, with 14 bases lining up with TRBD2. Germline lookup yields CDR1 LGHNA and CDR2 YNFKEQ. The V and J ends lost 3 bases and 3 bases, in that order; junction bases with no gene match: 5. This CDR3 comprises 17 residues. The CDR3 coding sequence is TGTGCCAGCAGCCAGGGACTAGCGGGGGCCCATACAGATACGCAGTATTTT. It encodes CASSQGLAGAHTDTQYF.

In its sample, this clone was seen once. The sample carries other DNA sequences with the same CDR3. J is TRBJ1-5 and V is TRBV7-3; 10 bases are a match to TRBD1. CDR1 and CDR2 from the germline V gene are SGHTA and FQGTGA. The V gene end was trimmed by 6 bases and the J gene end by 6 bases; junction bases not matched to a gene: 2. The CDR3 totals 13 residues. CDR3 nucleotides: TGTGCCAGCAGTTGGGACAGGGGTCAGCCCCAGCATTTT. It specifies CASSWDRGQPQHF.

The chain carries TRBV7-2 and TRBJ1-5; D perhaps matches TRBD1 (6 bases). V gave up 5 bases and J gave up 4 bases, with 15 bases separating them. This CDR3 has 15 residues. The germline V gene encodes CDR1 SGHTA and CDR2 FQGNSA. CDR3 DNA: TGTGCCAGCAGCCCAGGGACACGGGAAAATCAGCCCCAGCATTTT. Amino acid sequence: CASSPGTRENQPQHF.

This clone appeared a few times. The CDR3 sequence is CASSQGIQKNIQYF. Here the CDR3 DNA reads TGTGCCAGCAGCCAAGGGATACAGAAAAACATTCAGTACTTC. The rearrangement uses TRBV4-2 and TRBJ2-4, with no clear D. CDR1 and CDR2 from the germline V gene are LGHNA and YNFKEQ. The CDR3 covers 14 residues. The V gene lost 1 base and the J gene lost 4 bases, with 8 bases spanning the gap.

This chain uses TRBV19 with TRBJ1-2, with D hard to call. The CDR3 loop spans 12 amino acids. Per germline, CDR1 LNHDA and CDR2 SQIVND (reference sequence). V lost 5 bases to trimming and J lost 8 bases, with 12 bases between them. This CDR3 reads CASSLLGEGYTF. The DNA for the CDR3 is TGTGCCAGTAGTCTCCTGGGAGAGGGCTACACCTTC.

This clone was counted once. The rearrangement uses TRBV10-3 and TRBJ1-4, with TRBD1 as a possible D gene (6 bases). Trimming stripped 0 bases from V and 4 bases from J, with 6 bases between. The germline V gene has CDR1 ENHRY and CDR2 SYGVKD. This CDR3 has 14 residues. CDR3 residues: CAISESGGNEKLFF. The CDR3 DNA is TGTGCCATCAGTGAGTCAGGGGGTAATGAAAAACTGTTTTTT.

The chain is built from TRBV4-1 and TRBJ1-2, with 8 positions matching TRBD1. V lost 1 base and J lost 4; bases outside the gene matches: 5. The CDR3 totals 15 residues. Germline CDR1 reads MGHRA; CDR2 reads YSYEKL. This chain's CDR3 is CASSQATGVTYGYTF. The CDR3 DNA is TGCGCCAGCAGCCAAGCGACAGGGGTCACCTATGGCTACACCTTC.

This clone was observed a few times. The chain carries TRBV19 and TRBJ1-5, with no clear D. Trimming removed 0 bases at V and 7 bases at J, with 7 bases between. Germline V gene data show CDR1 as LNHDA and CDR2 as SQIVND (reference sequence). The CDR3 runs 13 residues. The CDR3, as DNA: TGTGCCAGTAGTATAGAGGTGAGGCAGCCCCAGCATTTT. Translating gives CASSIEVRQPQHF.

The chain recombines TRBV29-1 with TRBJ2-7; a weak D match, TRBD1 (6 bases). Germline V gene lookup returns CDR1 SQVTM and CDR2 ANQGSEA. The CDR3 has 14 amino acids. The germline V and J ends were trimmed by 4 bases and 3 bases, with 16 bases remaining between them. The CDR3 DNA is TGCAGCGTTGTTTCCCAGGGGCTTTTCTACGAGCAGTACTTC. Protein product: CSVVSQGLFYEQYF.

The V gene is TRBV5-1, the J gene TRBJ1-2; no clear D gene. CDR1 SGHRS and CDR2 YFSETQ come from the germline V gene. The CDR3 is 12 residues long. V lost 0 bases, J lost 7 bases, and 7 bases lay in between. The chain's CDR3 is CASSLGGTGYTF. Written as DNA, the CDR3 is TGCGCCAGCAGCTTGGGCGGAACTGGCTACACCTTC.

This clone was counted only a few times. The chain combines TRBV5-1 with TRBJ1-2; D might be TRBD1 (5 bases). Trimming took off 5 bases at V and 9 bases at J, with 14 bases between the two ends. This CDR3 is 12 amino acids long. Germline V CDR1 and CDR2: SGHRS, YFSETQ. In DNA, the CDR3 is TGCGCCAGCAGGATGAAGGACACCAGCTACACCTTC. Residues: CASRMKDTSYTF.

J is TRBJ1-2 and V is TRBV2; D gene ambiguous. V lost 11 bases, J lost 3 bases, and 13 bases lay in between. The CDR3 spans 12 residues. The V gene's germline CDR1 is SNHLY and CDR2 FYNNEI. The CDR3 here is CAGWAGDYGYTF. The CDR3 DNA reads TGTGCCGGCTGGGCAGGCGACTATGGCTACACCTTC.

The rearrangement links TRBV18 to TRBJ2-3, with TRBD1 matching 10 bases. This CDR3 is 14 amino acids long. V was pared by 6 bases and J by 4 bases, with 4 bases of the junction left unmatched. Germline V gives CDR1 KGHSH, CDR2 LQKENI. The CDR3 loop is CASSRTGGPDTQYF. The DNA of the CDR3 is TGTGCCAGCTCGAGGACAGGGGGGCCAGATACGCAGTATTTT.

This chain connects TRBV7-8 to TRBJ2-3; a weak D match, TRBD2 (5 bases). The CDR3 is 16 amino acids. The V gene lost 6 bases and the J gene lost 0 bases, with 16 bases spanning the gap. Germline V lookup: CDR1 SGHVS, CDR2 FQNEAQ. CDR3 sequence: CASRMRRAASTDTQYF. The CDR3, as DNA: TGTGCCAGCAGGATGAGGCGAGCGGCTAGCACAGATACGCAGTATTTT.

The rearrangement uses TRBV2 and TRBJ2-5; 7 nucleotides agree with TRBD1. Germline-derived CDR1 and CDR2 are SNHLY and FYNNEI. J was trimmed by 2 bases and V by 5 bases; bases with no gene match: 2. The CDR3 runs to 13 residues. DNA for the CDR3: TGTGCCAGCAGTTGGGACAGACAAGAGACCCAGTACTTC. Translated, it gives CASSWDRQETQYF.

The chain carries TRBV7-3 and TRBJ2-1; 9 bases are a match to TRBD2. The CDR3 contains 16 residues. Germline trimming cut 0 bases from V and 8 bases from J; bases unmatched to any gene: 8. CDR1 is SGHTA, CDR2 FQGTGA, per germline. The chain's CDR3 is CASSLTFSGGRDEQFF. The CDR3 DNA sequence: TGTGCCAGCAGCTTAACGTTCAGCGGGGGGAGAGATGAGCAGTTCTTC.

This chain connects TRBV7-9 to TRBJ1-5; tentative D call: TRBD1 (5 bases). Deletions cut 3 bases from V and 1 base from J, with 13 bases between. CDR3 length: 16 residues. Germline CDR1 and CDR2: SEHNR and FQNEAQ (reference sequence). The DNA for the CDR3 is TGTGCCAGCAGCTTCTTCTTCGGGGGAAGCAATCAGCCCCAGCATTTT. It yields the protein CASSFFFGGSNQPQHF.

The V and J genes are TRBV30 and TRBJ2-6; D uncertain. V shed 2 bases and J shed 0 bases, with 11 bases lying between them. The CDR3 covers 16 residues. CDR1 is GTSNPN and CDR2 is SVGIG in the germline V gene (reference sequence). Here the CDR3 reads CAWSRSVSSGANVLTF. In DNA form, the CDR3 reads TGTGCCTGGAGTCGGTCTGTTAGCTCTGGGGCCAACGTCCTGACTTTC.

CDR3 loop: CASSLASGGAWNEQFF. The DNA of the CDR3 is TGTGCCAGCAGCCTCGCTAGCGGGGGGGCTTGGAATGAGCAGTTCTTC. The J gene is TRBJ2-1, the V gene TRBV7-2, with 12 nucleotides matching TRBD2. The CDR3 runs to 16 residues. The J segment lost 7 bases and the V segment lost 5 bases, leaving 9 bases of the junction unmatched. Germline V gene data show CDR1 as SGHTA and CDR2 as FQGNSA.

The CDR3 loop reads CASKGGLAGNEQFF. CDR3 DNA: TGTGCCAGCAAAGGGGGACTAGCGGGGAATGAGCAGTTCTTC. The rearrangement joins TRBV2 to TRBJ2-1; TRBD2 aligns across 13 bases. CDR3 length: 14 amino acids. Germline trimming cut 7 bases from V and 7 bases from J; bases unmatched to any gene: 4. Germline CDR1 reads SNHLY; CDR2 reads FYNNEI.

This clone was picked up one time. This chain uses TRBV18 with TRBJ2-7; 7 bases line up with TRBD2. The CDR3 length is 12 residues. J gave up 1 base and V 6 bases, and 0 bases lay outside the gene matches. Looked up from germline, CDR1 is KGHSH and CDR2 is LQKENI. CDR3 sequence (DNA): TGTGCCAGCTCCGGGGGGTCCTACGAGCAGTACTTC. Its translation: CASSGGSYEQYF.

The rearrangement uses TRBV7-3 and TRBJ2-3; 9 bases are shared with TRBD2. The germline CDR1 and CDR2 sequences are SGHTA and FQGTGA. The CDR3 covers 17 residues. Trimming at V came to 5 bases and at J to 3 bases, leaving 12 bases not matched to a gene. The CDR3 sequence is CASSPLMGAGGTDTQYF. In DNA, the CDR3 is TGTGCCAGCAGCCCACTTATGGGGGCGGGGGGGACAGATACGCAGTATTTT.

The CDR3: CASSEGAKGNTIYF. The CDR3 nucleotides read TGTGCCAGCAGTGAGGGGGCGAAAGGAAACACCATATATTTT. The rearrangement uses TRBV6-1 and TRBJ1-3; tentative D call: TRBD1 (6 bases). CDR3 length: 14 residues. CDR1 is MNHNS, CDR2 SASEGT, per germline. V lost 3 bases, J lost 4 bases, and 10 bases lay in between.